These 3 T cell receptor beta chains originate from one sample sequenced in a study of post-analysis software for immune sequencing data. Study-level points and caveats: Controls showed lower frequencies than patients for four to six TRBV segments, and TRBV5-6, TRBV5-1 and TRBV20-1 were among these.

Their specific antigens are unknown. Unique molecular identifiers were carried by the TCR beta cDNA libraries. One entry per CDR3 protein, called by TCRdb with MiXCR from the PCR reads. The sample holds approximately 630,000 distinct CDR3 sequences; over 45% are singletons and the top ten take around 11%. Sequenced sample: blood. The receptors derive from a girl aged 2 to 10 with multiple sclerosis.

This clonotype was seen a few times. The rearrangement links TRBV12-3 or TRBV12-4 to TRBJ1-1; D gene unclear. Trimming cost V 7 bases and J 8 bases, with 11 bases left between them. There are 11 residues in the CDR3. CDR3 DNA sequence: TGTGCCAGCACGCTGCGTTCAGAAGCTTTCTTT. Its translation: CASTLRSEAFF.

V is TRBV20-1 and J is TRBJ2-5; 14 bases are shared with TRBD2. The germline V gene has CDR1 DFQATT and CDR2 SNEGSKA (reference sequence). The CDR3 totals 14 residues. V was clipped by 6 bases and J by 3 bases; unmatched bases: 3. DNA for the CDR3: TGCAGTGCCTCGACTAGCGGGGGGGAAGAGACCCAGTACTTC. Translating gives CSASTSGGEETQYF.

The chain joins TRBV27 to TRBJ2-6, with D perhaps being TRBD1 or TRBD2 (5 bases each). Germline values: CDR1 MNHEY, CDR2 SMNVEV (reference sequence). The germline V and J ends were trimmed by 4 bases and 0 bases, with 10 bases remaining between them. This CDR3 contains 16 residues. CDR3 in DNA: TGTGCCAGCAGTTCCCCCGGGACCTCTGGGGCCAACGTCCTGACTTTC. It codes for CASSSPGTSGANVLTF.